These 10 T cell receptor beta chains were all obtained from the same sample, sequenced in a study of blood T cell repertoires in COVID-19 (dated by TCRdb to 2018 to 2020). Receptor amplification or capture employed the immunoSEQ multiplex PCR assay. TCRdb mirrors the immuneACCESS table, restricted to in-frame sequences. Some clones are absent from its copies; in checked studies, under half trace to an unresolved V gene, and the reason for the others is unknown. This sample gives around 79,000 clones in total; about 80% of them show up just once. In total, the top ten clones hold roughly 5.7% of the sample. The sample consisted of peripheral blood. These receptors were obtained from a woman aged 55-70 years with acute or convalescent COVID-19.

A single count supports this clone. V gene TRBV6-5 combines with J gene TRBJ1-2, with 8 bases lining up with TRBD1. Germline lookup yields CDR1 MNHEY and CDR2 SVGAGI. This CDR3 is 15 amino acids long. The trim removed 10 bases at V and 1 base at J, leaving 11 bases unmatched. This chain's CDR3 is CATLSRDRSNYGYTF. The CDR3 nucleotides are TGTGCCACCCTCTCGCGGGACAGGAGTAACTATGGCTACACCTTC.

The chain is built from TRBV7-2 and TRBJ1-2; D ambiguous. Germline CDR1 and CDR2: SGHTA and FQGNSA. Trimming pared 2 bases from V and 6 bases from J, leaving 19 bases between. The CDR3 totals 16 residues. Here the CDR3 DNA reads TGTGCCAGCAGCTTAAAGACACCACCCGGGATTAATGGCTACACCTTC. Translation gives CASSLKTPPGINGYTF.

The chain links TRBV7-3 to TRBJ1-1; the D gene is possibly TRBD1 (6 bases). From germline, CDR1 is SGHTA and CDR2 FQGTGA. CDR3 length equals 18 residues. Deletions cut 1 base from V and 2 bases from J, with 20 bases between. The CDR3 sequence: CASSLKGSGDPTNTEAFF. The CDR3 DNA follows: TGTGCCAGCAGCTTAAAAGGTTCAGGGGACCCCACAAACACTGAAGCTTTCTTT.

The chain joins TRBV11-2 to TRBJ1-2; TRBD1 might be the D (5 bases). The CDR3 spans 14 residues. Germline loops: CDR1 SGHAT, CDR2 FQNNGV. V was clipped by 0 bases and J by 7 bases, with 12 bases between them. The CDR3: CASSLEGRVVGYTF. Here the CDR3 DNA reads TGTGCCAGCAGCTTAGAGGGCAGGGTGGTTGGCTACACCTTC.

The genes are TRBV3-1 (or the pseudogene TRBV3-2) and TRBJ2-7; TRBD1 might be the D (6 bases). V was cut by 2 bases and J by 3 bases, with 17 bases left in between. The CDR3 is made up of 16 amino acids. The germline V gene encodes CDR1 LGHDT and CDR2 YNNKEL (reference sequence). Here the CDR3 reads CASSQSVGGRGYEQYF. The CDR3 nucleotides are TGTGCCAGCAGCCAATCTGTAGGGGGTAGAGGCTACGAGCAGTACTTC.

This clone was observed a handful of times. The gene calls are TRBV10-2 and TRBJ2-2, with TRBD2 identical over 11 bases. The CDR3 contains 16 residues. Germline CDR1 WSHSY, CDR2 SAAADI. V lost 3 bases, J lost 3 bases, and 3 bases stayed unmatched. CDR3 bases: TGCGCCAGCAGTGAACTAGCGGGGGCCTACACCGGGGAGCTGTTTTTT. It encodes CASSELAGAYTGELFF.

This clone was recorded a few times. The chain is built from TRBV7-3 and TRBJ1-6, with no clear D. Trimming pared 5 bases from V and 11 bases from J, leaving 22 bases between. The CDR3 consists of 16 residues. Germline lookup yields CDR1 SGHTA and CDR2 FQGTGA. CDR3 DNA sequence: TGTGCCAGCAGCGCAAGAAAGGGTCGGGATCCGGCACCCCTCCACTTT. It yields the protein CASSARKGRDPAPLHF.

V gene TRBV14 combines with J gene TRBJ1-2; a possible D gene is TRBD1 (6 bases). Germline CDR1 SGHDN, CDR2 FVKESK. V was cut by 5 bases and J by 3 bases, with 10 bases left in between. The CDR3 consists of 13 residues. The DNA for the CDR3 is TGTGCCAGCAGCTCTACAGGGTACTATGGCTACACCTTC. The encoded protein is CASSSTGYYGYTF.

The CDR3 nucleotides are TGTGCCAGCAGCGTCGGGGTAGGAGCGGGGGACACTGAAGCTTTCTTT. It specifies CASSVGVGAGDTEAFF. This chain connects TRBV9 to TRBJ1-1; D might be TRBD1 (5 bases). The CDR3 has 16 amino acids. The germline CDR1 and CDR2 sequences are SGDLS and YYNGEE. V was pared by 2 bases and J by 3 bases, with 17 bases between.

This clone was seen a single time. V is TRBV12-2 and J is TRBJ1-1. TRBV12-2 is designated a pseudogene. The CDR3 runs 16 residues. As DNA, the CDR3 is TGTGCAAGTCGCCTGCCGGTGGGGAGTGAGGACACTGAAGCTTTCTTT. Amino acid sequence: CASRLPVGSEDTEAFF.